This T cell receptor (beta chain) was profiled in a study of monozygotic twins with inflammatory bowel disease. The UMIs carried a 6-nucleotide sample barcode, and they were added by template switching. Each CDR3 protein gets one entry in TCRdb, which reprocessed the 5' RACE reads and gives no DNA. The sample features some 150,000 distinct CDR3 sequences, with less than 8% in its top ten. Whole-study results and caveats: Healthy twins showed more clonotype sharing with others than IBD patients, especially patients with disease activity. Healthy co-twins exceeded IBD patients in TCRbeta diversity as measured by inverse Simpson. The analysis failed to separate different T cell subtypes.

The germline V gene has CDR1 MNHEY and CDR2 SMNVEV (reference sequence). The CDR3 is made up of 13 amino acids. On this clonotype itself: What it recognizes is unknown.

This receptor was obtained from a human donor with ulcerative colitis or Crohn's disease, or a healthy co-twin of an affected twin (not recorded which). The sample comprised blood. The J gene is TRBJ1-5, the V gene TRBV27. CDR3 region: CASSLTQYQPQHF.